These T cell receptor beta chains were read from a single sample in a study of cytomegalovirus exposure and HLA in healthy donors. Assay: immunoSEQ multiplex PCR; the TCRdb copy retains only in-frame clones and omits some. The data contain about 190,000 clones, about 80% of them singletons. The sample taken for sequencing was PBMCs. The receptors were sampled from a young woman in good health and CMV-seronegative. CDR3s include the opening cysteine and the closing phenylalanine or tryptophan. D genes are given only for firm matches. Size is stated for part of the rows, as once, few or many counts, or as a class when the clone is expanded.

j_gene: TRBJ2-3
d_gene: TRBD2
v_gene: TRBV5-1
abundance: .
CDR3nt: TGCGCCAGCAGCGCCGGAAGGACTAGCGACACGCAGTATTTT
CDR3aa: CASSAGRTSDTQYF

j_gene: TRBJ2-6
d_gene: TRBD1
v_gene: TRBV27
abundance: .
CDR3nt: TGTGCCAGCAGGGGACAGGGATTCGCTGGGGCCAACGTCCTGACTTTC
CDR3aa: CASRGQGFAGANVLTF

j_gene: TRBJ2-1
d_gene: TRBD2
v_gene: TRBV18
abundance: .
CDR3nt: TGTGCCAGCTCCGCAGATAAATGGACTAGCGGGGGACACTACAATGAGCAGTTCTTC
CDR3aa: CASSADKWTSGGHYNEQFF

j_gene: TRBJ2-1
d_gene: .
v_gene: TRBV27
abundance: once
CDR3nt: TGTGCCAGCAGACCTTTTCGGATTAGCTCAGGGGATGAGCAGTTCTTC
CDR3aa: CASRPFRISSGDEQFF

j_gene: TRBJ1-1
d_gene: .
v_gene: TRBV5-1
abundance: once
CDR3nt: TGCGCCAGCAGCTTGGTTTCTGACATGAACACTGAAGCTTTCTTT
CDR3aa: CASSLVSDMNTEAFF

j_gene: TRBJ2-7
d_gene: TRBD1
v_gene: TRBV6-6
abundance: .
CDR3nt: TGTGCCAGCAGTGGGACAGGGGACTCCTACGAGCAGTACTTC
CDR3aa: CASSGTGDSYEQYF

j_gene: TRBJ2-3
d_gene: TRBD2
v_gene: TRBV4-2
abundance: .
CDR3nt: TGTGCCAGCAGCCAAGATCTACCGCGGGGGGGCACAGATACGCAGTATTTT
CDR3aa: CASSQDLPRGGTDTQYF

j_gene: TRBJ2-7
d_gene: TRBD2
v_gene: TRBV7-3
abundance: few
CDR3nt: TGTGCCAGCAGCTTAAGGGGGAGGGACCACACGAGCTCCTACGAGCAGTACTTC
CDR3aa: CASSLRGRDHTSSYEQYF

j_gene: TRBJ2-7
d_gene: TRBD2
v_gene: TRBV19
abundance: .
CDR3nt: TGTGCCAGTAGTGCGGGACTAGCCTACGAGCAGTACTTC
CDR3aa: CASSAGLAYEQYF

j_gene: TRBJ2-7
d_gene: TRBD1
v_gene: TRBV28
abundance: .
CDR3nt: TGTGCCAGCAGTCCGGGGACAGGATTTACCTACGAGCAGTACTTC
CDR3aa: CASSPGTGFTYEQYF

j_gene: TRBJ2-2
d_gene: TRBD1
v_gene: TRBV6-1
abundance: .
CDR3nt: TGTGCCAGCAGTGAAGGCCGGACAGGGGGCGACACCGGGGAGCTGTTTTTT
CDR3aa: CASSEGRTGGDTGELFF

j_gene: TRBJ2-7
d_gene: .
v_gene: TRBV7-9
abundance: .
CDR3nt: TGTGCCAGCAGCGGCAATTACGAGCAGTACTTC
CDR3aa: CASSGNYEQYF

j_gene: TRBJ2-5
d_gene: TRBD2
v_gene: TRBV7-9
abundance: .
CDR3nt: TGTGCCAGTAGCGGGAGCGGGCCGGAGACCCAGTACTTC
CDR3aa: CASSGSGPETQYF

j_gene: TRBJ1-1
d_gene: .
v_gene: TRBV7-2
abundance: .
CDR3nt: TGTGCCAGCAGCCGAGGGATATTGAACACTGAAGCTTTCTTT
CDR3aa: CASSRGILNTEAFF

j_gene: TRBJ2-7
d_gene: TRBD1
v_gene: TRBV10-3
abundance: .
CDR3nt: TGTGCCATCAGTGAGTCCAGGGACAGGGGAAACGAGCAGTACTTC
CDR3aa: CAISESRDRGNEQYF

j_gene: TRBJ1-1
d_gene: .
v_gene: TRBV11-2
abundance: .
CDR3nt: TGTGCCAGCAGCTTAGTCCAGGGGAACACTGAAGCTTTCTTT
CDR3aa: CASSLVQGNTEAFF

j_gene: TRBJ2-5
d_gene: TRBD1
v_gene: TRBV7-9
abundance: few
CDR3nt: TGTGCCAGCAGCCTGGGGGACAGGGGTCCCCAAGAGACCCAGTACTTC
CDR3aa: CASSLGDRGPQETQYF

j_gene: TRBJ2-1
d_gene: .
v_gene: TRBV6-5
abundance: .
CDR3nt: TGTGCCAGCGGGTACAGGGAGTACAATGAGCAGTTCTTC
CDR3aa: CASGYREYNEQFF

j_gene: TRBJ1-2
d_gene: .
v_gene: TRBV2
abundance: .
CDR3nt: TGTGCCAGCAGTGATGAGGGACTAATGGCAGGCTACACCTTC
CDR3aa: CASSDEGLMAGYTF

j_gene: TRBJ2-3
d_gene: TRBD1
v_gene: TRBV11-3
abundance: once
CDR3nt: TGTGCCAGCAGCTTAAAGTGGGACAGGGTGGATACGCAGTATTTT
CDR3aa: CASSLKWDRVDTQYF

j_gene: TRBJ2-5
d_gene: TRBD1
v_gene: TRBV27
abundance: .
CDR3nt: TGTGCCAGCAGTTTAAACGGCAGGGGGCGATGGGAGACCCAGTACTTC
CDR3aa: CASSLNGRGRWETQYF

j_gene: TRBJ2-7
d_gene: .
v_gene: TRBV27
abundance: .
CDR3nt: TGTGCCAGCACTCGGCTAGGCTCTCCCGACGAGCAGTACTTC
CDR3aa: CASTRLGSPDEQYF

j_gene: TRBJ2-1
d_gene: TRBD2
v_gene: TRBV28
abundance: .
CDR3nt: TGTGCCAGCGTCCGGCTAGCGGCCTTCAATGAGCAGTTCTTC
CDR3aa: CASVRLAAFNEQFF

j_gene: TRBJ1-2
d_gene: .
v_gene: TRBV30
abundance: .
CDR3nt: TGTGCCTGTCCCGGAGACAGTCTTAGTGGCTACACCTTC
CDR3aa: CACPGDSLSGYTF

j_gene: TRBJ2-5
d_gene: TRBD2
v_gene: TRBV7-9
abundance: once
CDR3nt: TGTGCCAGCAGAGCAACTAGCGGGCCCCTCTACTTC
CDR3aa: CASRATSGPLYF

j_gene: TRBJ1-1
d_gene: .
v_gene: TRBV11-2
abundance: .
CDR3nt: TGTGCCAGCAGCTCGGAGTTGAACACTGAAGCTTTCTTT
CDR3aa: CASSSELNTEAFF

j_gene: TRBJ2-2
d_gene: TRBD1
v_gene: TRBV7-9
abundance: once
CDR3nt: TGTGCCAGCAGCCCCTCCGGGACAGGGGGCTCCGGGGAGCTGTTTTTT
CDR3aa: CASSPSGTGGSGELFF

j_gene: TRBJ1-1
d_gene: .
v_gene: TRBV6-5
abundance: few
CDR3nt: TGTGCCAGCGGATTAGGGGTTCGTGCTTTCTTT
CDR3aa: CASGLGVRAFF

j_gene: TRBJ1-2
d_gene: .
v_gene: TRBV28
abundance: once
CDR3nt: TGTGCCAGCAGTCTCTCTGAACAGATAGATGGCTACACCTTC
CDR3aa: CASSLSEQIDGYTF

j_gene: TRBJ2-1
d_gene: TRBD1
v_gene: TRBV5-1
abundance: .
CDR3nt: TGCGCCAGCAGCTTGGCACAGGGGAATGAGCAGTTCTTC
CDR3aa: CASSLAQGNEQFF

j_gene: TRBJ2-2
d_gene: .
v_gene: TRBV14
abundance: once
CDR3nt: TGTGCCAGCAGCGGAAAGCTAGCCGCCGGGGAGCTGTTTTTT
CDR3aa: CASSGKLAAGELFF

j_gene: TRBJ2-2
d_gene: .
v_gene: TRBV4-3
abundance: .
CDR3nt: TGCGCCAGCAGCCAAGATAAGGGGACCGGGGAGCTGTTTTTT
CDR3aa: CASSQDKGTGELFF

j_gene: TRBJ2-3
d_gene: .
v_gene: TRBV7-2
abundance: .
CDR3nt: TGTGCCAGCAGCTTAAACGTCGGAGATACGCAGTATTTT
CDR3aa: CASSLNVGDTQYF

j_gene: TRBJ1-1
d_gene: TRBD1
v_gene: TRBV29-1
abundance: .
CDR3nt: TGCAGCGTTGATAAACAGGGGGGCCGAACTGAAGCTTTCTTT
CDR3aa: CSVDKQGGRTEAFF

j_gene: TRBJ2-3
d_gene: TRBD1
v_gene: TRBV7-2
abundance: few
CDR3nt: TGTGCCAGCAGCACTTCAGGACAGGGAAAATGGACAGATACGCAGTATTTT
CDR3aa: CASSTSGQGKWTDTQYF

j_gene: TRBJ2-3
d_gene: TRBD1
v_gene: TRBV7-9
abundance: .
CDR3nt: TGTGCCAGCAGAGGACAGGGGGGAGATACGCAGTATTTT
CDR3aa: CASRGQGGDTQYF

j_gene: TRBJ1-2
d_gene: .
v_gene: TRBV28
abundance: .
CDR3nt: TGTGCCAGCGGGTATACAAGACACCATGGCTACACCTTC
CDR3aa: CASGYTRHHGYTF

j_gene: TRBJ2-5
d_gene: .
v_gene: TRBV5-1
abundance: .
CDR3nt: TGCGCCAGCAGCTTTATATCCAGGGAAGGGGAGACCCAGTACTTC
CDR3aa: CASSFISREGETQYF

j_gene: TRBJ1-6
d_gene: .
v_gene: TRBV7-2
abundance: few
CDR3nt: TGTGCCAGCAGCTTAGTTTCGGCCAAAATTCTTTCAGGGTCACCCCTCCACTTT
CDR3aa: CASSLVSAKILSGSPLHF

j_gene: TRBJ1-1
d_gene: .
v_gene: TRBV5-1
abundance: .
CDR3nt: TGCGCCAGCAGCTTAAGCGGGGACACTGAAGCTTTCTTT
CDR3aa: CASSLSGDTEAFF

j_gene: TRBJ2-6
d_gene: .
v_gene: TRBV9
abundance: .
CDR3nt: TGTGCCAGCAGCGGACCAGGGGCTGGGGCCAACGTCCTGACTTTC
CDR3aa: CASSGPGAGANVLTF

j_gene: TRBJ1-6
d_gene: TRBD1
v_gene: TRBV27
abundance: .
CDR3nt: TGTGCCAGCAGTGGACAGGGGAGTTCACCCCTCCACTTT
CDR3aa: CASSGQGSSPLHF

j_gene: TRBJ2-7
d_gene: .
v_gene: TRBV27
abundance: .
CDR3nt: TGTGCCAGCAGTTCGTCCGGTTATAGCGCTACCTACGAGCAGTACTTC
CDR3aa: CASSSSGYSATYEQYF

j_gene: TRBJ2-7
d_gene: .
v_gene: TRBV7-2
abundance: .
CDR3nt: TGTGCCAGCAGCTTGTGGCGGGGCTACGAGCAGTACTTC
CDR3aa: CASSLWRGYEQYF

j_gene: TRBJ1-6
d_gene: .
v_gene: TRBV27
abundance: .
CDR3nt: TGTGCCAGCAGTTTATCGGGCCGCCCGGGATCACCCCTCCACTTT
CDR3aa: CASSLSGRPGSPLHF

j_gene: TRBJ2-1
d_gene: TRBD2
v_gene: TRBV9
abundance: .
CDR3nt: TGTGCCAGCAGCCCTCGACTAGCGGGAAGCTACAATGAGCAGTTCTTC
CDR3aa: CASSPRLAGSYNEQFF

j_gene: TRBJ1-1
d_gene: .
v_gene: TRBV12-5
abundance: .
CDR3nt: TGTGCTAGTGGTTTGGTAACAGGGAGGGGGACTGAAGCTTTCTTT
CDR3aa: CASGLVTGRGTEAFF